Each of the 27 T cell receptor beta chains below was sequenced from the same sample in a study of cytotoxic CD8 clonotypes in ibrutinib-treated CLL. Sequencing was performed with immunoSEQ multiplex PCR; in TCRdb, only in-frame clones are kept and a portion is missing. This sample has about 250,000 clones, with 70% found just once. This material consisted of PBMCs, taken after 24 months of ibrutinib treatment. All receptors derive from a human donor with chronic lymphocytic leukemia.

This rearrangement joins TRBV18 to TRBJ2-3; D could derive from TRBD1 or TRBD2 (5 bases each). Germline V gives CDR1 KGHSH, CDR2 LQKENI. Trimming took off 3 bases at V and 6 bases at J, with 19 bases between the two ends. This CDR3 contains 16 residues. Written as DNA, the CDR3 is TGTGCCAGCTCACCCTCTTGGGGGAAGGAGAGGGATACGCAGTATTTT. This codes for CASSPSWGKERDTQYF. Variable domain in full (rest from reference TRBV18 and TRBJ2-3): NAGVMQNPRHLVRRRGQEARLRCSPMKGHSHVYWYRQLPEEGLKFMVYLQKENIIDESGMPKERFSAEFPKEGPSILRIQQVVRGDSAAYFCASSPSWGKERDTQYFGPGTRLTVL.

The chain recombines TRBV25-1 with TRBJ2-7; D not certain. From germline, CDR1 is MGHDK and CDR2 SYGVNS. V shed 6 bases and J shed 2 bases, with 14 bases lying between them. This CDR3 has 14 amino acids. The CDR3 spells CASRFGEGPYEQYF. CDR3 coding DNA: TGTGCCAGCAGGTTTGGAGAAGGGCCCTACGAGCAGTACTTC.

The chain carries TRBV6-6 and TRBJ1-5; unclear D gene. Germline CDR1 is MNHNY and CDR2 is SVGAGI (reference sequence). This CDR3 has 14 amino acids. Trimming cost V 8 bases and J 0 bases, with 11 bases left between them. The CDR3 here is CASRLVISNQPQHF. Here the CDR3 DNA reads TGTGCCAGCCGCTTAGTGATTAGCAATCAGCCCCAGCATTTT.

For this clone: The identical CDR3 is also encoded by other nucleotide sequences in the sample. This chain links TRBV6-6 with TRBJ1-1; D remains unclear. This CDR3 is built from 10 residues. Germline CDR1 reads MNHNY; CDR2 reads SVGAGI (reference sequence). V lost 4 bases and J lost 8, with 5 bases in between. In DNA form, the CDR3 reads TGTGCCAGCAGTTCGCTGGAAGCTTTCTTT. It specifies CASSSLEAFF.

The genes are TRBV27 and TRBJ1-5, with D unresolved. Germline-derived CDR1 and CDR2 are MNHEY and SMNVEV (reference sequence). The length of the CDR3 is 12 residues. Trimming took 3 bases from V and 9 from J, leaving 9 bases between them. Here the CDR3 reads CASSFSGGPQHF. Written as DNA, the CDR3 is TGTGCCAGCAGTTTTAGTGGCGGGCCCCAGCATTTT.

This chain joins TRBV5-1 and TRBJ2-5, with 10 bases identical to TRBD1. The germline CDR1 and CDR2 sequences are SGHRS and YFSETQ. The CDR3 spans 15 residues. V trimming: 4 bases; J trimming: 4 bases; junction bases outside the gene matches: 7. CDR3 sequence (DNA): TGCGCCAGCAGCCCGGGGACAGGGGAGGGAGAGACCCAGTACTTC. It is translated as CASSPGTGEGETQYF.

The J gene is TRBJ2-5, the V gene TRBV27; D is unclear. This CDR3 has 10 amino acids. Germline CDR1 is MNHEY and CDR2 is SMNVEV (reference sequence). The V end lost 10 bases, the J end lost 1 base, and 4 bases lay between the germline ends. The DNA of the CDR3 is TGTGCCACCCGCCAAGAGACCCAGTACTTC. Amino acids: CATRQETQYF.

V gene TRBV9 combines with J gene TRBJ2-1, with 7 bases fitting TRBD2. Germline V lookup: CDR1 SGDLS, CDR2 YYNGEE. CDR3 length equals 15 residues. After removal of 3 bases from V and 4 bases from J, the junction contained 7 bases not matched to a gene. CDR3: CASSARGAGYNEQFF. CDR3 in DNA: TGTGCCAGCAGCGCCCGAGGAGCGGGGTACAATGAGCAGTTCTTC.

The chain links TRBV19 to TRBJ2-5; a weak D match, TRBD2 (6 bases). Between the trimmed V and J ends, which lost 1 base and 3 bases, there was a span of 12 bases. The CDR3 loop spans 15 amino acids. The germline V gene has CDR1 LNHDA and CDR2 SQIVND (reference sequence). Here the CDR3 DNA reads TGTGCCAGTAGTATAGTGGTCGGAGGGAAAGAGACCCAGTACTTC. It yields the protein CASSIVVGGKETQYF.

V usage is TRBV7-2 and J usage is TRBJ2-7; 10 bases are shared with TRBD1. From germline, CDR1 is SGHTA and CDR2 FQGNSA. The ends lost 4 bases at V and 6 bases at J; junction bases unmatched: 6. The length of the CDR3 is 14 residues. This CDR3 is CASSSHRQGAEQYF. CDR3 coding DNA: TGTGCCAGCAGCTCACACCGACAGGGGGCCGAGCAGTACTTC. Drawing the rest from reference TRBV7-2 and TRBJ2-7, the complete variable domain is GAGVSQSPSNKVTEKGKDVELRCDPISGHTALYWYRQSLGQGLEFLIYFQGNSAPDKSGLPSDRFSAERTGGSVSTLTIQRTQQEDSAVYLCASSSHRQGAEQYFGPGTRLTVT.

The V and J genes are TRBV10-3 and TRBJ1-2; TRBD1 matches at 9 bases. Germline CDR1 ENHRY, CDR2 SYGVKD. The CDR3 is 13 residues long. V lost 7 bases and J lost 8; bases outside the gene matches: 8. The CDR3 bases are TGTGCCATCACCGTAGACAGGGGGGGAGGCTACACCTTC. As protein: CAITVDRGGGYTF.

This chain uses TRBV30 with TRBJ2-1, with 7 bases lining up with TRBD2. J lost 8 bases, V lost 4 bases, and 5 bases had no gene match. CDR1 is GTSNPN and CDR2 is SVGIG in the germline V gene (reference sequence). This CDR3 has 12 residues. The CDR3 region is CAWNREAYEQFF. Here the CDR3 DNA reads TGTGCCTGGAACCGGGAGGCGTATGAGCAGTTCTTC. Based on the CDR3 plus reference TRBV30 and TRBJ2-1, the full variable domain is SQTIHQWPATLVQPVGSPLSLECTVEGTSNPNLYWYRQAAGRGLQLLFYSVGIGQISSEVPQNLSASRPQDRQFILSSKKLLLSDSGFYLCAWNREAYEQFFGPGTRLTVL.

The chain's CDR3 is CASSEFLQGYSGNTIYF. The CDR3 region has the DNA TGCGCCAGCAGTGAGTTCCTACAGGGGTATTCCGGAAACACCATATATTTT. V usage is TRBV10-2 and J usage is TRBJ1-3, with TRBD1 matching over 7 bases. Germline V gives CDR1 WSHSY, CDR2 SAAADI. Losses at the gene ends were 1 base for V and 4 bases for J; bases not matched to a gene: 10. This CDR3 spans 17 amino acids.

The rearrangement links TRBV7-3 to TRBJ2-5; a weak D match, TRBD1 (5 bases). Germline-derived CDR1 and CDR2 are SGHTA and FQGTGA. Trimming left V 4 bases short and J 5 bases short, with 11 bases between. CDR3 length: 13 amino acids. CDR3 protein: CASSSRVWETQYF. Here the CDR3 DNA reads TGTGCCAGCAGCTCCAGGGTGTGGGAGACCCAGTACTTC.

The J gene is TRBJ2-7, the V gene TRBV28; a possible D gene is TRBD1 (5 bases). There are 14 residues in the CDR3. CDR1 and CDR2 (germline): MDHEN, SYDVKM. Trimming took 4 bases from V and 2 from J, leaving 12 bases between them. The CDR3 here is CASSSYQGTYEQYF. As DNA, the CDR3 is TGTGCCAGCAGTTCCTACCAGGGAACCTACGAGCAGTACTTC.

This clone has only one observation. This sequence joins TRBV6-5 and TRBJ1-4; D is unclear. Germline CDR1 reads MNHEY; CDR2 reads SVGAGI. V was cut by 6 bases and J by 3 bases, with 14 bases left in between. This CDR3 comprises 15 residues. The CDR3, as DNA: TGTGCCAGCAGCCGAATGGGCTCCTCTAATGAAAAACTGTTTTTT. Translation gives CASSRMGSSNEKLFF.

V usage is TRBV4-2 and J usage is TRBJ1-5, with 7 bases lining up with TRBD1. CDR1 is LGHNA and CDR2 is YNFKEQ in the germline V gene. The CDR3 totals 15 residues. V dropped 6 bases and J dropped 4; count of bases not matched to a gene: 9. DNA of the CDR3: TGTGCCAGCAGTTCCGGGGTACAGGGGAATCAGCCCCAGCATTTT. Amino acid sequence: CASSSGVQGNQPQHF.

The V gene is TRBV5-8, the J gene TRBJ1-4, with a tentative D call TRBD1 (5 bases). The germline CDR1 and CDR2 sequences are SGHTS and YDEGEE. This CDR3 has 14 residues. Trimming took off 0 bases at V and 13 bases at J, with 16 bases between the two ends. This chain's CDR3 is CASSLGTQSDRLFF. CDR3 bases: TGTGCCAGCAGCTTGGGGACACAGTCCGATCGACTGTTTTTT.

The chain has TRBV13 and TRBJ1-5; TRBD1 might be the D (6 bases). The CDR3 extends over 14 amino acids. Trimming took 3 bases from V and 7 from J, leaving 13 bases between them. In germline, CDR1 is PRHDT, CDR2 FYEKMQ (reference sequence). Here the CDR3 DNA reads TGTGCCAGCAGCTTCGGGGGCGCGGGGCAGCCCCAGCATTTT. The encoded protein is CASSFGGAGQPQHF.

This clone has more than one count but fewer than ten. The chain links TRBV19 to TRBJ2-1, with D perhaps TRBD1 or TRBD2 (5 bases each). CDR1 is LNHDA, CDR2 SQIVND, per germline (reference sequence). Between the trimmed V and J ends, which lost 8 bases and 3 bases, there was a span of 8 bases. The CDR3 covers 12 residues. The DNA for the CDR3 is TGTGCCAGTGGGACGGACTACAATGAGCAGTTCTTC. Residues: CASGTDYNEQFF.

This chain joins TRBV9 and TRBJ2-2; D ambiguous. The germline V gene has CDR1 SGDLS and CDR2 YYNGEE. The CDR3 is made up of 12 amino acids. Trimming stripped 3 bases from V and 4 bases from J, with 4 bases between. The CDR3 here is CASSALTGELFF. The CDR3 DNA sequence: TGTGCCAGCAGCGCTCTCACCGGGGAGCTGTTTTTT.

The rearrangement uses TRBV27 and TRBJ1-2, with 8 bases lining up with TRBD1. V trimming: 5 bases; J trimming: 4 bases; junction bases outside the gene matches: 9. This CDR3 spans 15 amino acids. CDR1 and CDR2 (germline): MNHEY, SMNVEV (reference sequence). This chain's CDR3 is CASSPWTGWAYGYTF. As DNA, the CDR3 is TGTGCCAGCAGTCCCTGGACAGGGTGGGCCTATGGCTACACCTTC.

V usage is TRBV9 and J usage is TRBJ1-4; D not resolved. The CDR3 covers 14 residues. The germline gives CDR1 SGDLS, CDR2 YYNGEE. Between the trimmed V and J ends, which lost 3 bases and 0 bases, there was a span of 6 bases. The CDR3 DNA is TGTGCCAGCAGCGGATCCTCAACTAATGAAAAACTGTTTTTT. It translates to CASSGSSTNEKLFF.

CDR3 region: CASRGTVHGYTF. The CDR3 DNA reads TGTGCCAGCAGGGGGACAGTACATGGCTACACCTTC. The chain combines TRBV2 with TRBJ1-2; 7 nucleotides agree with TRBD1. From germline, CDR1 is SNHLY and CDR2 FYNNEI. V shed 6 bases, J shed 6 bases, and the junction held 4 bases outside the gene matches. There are 12 residues in the CDR3.

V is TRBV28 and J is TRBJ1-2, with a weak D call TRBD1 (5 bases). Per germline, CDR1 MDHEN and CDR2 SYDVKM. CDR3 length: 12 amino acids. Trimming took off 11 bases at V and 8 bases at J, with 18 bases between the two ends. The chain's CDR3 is CAANRDYRGYTF. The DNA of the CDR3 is TGTGCCGCTAACCGGGACTATAGGGGCTACACCTTC.

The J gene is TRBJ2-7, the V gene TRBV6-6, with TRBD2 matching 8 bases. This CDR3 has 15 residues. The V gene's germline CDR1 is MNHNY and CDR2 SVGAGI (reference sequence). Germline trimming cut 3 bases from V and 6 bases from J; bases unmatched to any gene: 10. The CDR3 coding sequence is TGTGCCAGCAGTTATGGGGCACCTACTAGCGGCGAGCAGTACTTC. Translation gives CASSYGAPTSGEQYF.

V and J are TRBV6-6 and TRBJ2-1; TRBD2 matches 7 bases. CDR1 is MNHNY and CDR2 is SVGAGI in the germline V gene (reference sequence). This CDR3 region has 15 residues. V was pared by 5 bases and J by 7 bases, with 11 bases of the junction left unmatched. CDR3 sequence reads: CASSNRLSGENEQFF. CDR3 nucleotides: TGTGCCAGCAGTAATAGACTAAGCGGGGAGAATGAGCAGTTCTTC.